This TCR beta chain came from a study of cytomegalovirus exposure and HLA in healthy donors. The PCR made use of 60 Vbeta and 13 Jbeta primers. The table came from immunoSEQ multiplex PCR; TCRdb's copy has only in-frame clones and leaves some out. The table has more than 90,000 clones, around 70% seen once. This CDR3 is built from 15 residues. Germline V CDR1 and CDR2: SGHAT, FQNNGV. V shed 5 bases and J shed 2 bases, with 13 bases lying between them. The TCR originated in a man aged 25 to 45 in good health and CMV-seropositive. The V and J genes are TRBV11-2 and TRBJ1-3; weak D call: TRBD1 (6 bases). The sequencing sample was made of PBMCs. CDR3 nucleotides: TGTGCCAGCAGCCCTCGGGGGGCGGCTGGAAACACCATATATTTT. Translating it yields CASSPRGAAGNTIYF. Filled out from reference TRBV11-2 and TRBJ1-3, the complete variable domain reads EAGVAQSPRYKIIEKRQSVAFWCNPISGHATLYWYQQILGQGPKLLIQFQNNGVVDDSQLPKDRFSAERLKGVDSTLKIQPAKLEDSAVYLCASSPRGAAGNTIYFGEGSWLTVV.